This TCR beta chain was retrieved from a study of blood T cells in healthy people across ages. The CDR3 length is 15 residues. V gave up 6 bases and J gave up 3 bases; unmatched junction bases: 9. CDR1 is ENHRY and CDR2 is SYGVKD in the germline V gene. Alongside a J-beta primer mix, a sample-barcoded 5' primer served in a second PCR lasting 7 to 11 cycles. In TCRdb, the 5' RACE reads were re-called with MiXCR into one record per CDR3 protein. The table shows 1,300,000 or so distinct CDR3 sequences, with approximately 59% occurring only once. Study-wide points: Significant beta diversity loss was already apparent by age roughly 44, declining roughly linearly. It was the long-lived donors that had more naive CD4+ cells and higher diversity than aged donors.

Points on this clonotype: Its specificity is not known.

Sequenced sample: blood. The genes are TRBV10-3 and TRBJ2-3; 7 bases fit TRBD1. The source of this sequence is a man aged 18 to 35 in good health. The CDR3 loop is CAIRENRGGTDTQYF. The CDR3 coding sequence is TGTGCCATCAGAGAAAACAGGGGCGGGACAGATACGCAGTATTTT.